Listed here are 28 T cell receptor beta chains from one sample, sequenced in a study of blood T cells in healthy people across ages. With a J-beta primer mix and a sample-barcoded 5' primer, a second PCR ran about 6 to 11 cycles. Each CDR3 protein gets one entry after TCRdb re-called the 5' RACE reads with MiXCR. The sample consists of around 1.5 million distinct CDR3 sequences, 42% of them appearing once. The sequenced sample consisted of blood. The receptor set was obtained from a woman under 30 in good health.

This chain connects TRBV20-1 to TRBJ2-2, with a weak D call TRBD2 (5 bases). The CDR3 extends over 15 amino acids. Germline lookup yields CDR1 DFQATT and CDR2 SNEGSKA (reference sequence). V was clipped by 5 bases and J by 1 base, with 14 bases between them. This CDR3 reads CSAFRRTGNTGELFF. In DNA, the CDR3 is TGCAGTGCTTTTCGGAGGACGGGGAACACCGGGGAGCTGTTTTTT.

This clonotype was recorded once. V gene TRBV7-9 combines with J gene TRBJ1-2; 10 bases are a match to TRBD1. This CDR3 region has 17 residues. The J segment lost 4 bases and the V segment lost 5 bases, leaving 13 bases of the junction unmatched. The germline V gene has CDR1 SEHNR and CDR2 FQNEAQ (reference sequence). CDR3 sequence (DNA): TGTGCCAGCAGCACAACAAAGGGGCGGGACAGGGGCTATGGCTACACCTTC. This encodes CASSTTKGRDRGYGYTF.

The V call is TRBV21-1, the J call TRBJ2-6; TRBD1 reflects the table's D call only, with no check against the DNA. TRBV21-1 is designated a pseudogene. This CDR3 spans 17 amino acids. CDR3 region: CASSKPPPEAGANVLTF. CDR3 bases: TGTGCCAGCAGCAAGCCCCCCCCCGAGGCGGGGGCCAACGTCCTGACTTTC.

The chain has TRBV6-5 and TRBJ1-2; D might be TRBD1 (6 bases). Trimming stripped 0 bases from V and 0 bases from J, with 11 bases between. There are 16 residues in the CDR3. Germline-derived CDR1 and CDR2 are MNHEY and SVGAGI. Here the CDR3 reads CASSYSSAGANYGYTF. CDR3 bases: TGTGCCAGCAGTTACTCTTCTGCAGGGGCTAACTATGGCTACACCTTC.

This clonotype has more than one count but fewer than ten. The chain has TRBV4-1 and TRBJ1-1, with D tentatively TRBD1 (5 bases). V was pared by 0 bases and J by 4 bases, with 9 bases between. The CDR3 has 14 amino acids. Germline V lookup: CDR1 MGHRA, CDR2 YSYEKL. The CDR3 spells CASSQDRGGTEAFF. The CDR3 DNA reads TGCGCCAGCAGCCAAGATCGTGGGGGCACTGAAGCTTTCTTT.

V gene TRBV7-6 combines with J gene TRBJ2-4; TRBD1 or TRBD2 may be the D gene (5 bases each). The V gene's germline CDR1 is SGHVS and CDR2 FNYEAQ. V dropped 6 bases and J dropped 8 bases, with 14 bases sitting between them. This CDR3 is built from 13 residues. The CDR3 loop is CASSPGTGDIQYF. In DNA form, the CDR3 reads TGTGCCAGCAGTCCCGGGACCGGTGACATTCAGTACTTC.

The chain couples TRBV2 to TRBJ2-7; maybe TRBD1 (5 bases). V dropped 9 bases and J dropped 2 bases, with 11 bases sitting between them. This CDR3 region has 12 residues. In germline, CDR1 is SNHLY, CDR2 FYNNEI. The CDR3 is CASRDSTYEQYF. The CDR3 DNA sequence: TGTGCCAGTAGAGACAGCACCTACGAGCAGTACTTC.

The chain is built from TRBV20-1 and TRBJ2-5; D is tentatively TRBD1 or TRBD2 (5 bases each). V gave up 0 bases and J gave up 0 bases, with 11 bases separating them. The germline gives CDR1 DFQATT, CDR2 SNEGSKA (reference sequence). The CDR3 is 15 amino acids. The CDR3 DNA reads TGCAGTGCTAGAGACGGGGCAGAGTACCAAGAGACCCAGTACTTC. It encodes CSARDGAEYQETQYF.

The J gene is TRBJ2-5, the V gene TRBV11-1; TRBD1 might be the D (5 bases). The CDR3 is 13 amino acids. Germline CDR1 is SGHAT and CDR2 is FQDESV (reference sequence). V lost 5 bases, J lost 5 bases, and 12 bases lay in between. Here the CDR3 reads CASSPQWGETQYF. Here the CDR3 DNA reads TGTGCCAGCAGCCCTCAATGGGGCGAGACCCAGTACTTC.

The J gene is TRBJ2-3, the V gene TRBV20-1, with TRBD1 as a possible D gene (6 bases). The V gene lost 5 bases and the J gene lost 6 bases, with 15 bases spanning the gap. Germline loops: CDR1 DFQATT, CDR2 SNEGSKA (reference sequence). CDR3 length: 13 residues. Here the CDR3 reads CSAYTGSQDTQYF. The DNA of the CDR3 is TGCAGTGCTTACACAGGGTCGCAGGATACGCAGTATTTT.

The genes are TRBV6-4 and TRBJ2-3; possible D gene TRBD2, 6 bases. The CDR3 spans 15 residues. Germline assignment: CDR1 MRHNA and CDR2 SNTAGT. Trimming took 2 bases from V and 6 from J, leaving 15 bases between them. The CDR3 sequence: CASSDAGSRADTQYF. The DNA for the CDR3 is TGTGCCAGCAGTGACGCGGGGTCGCGTGCGGATACGCAGTATTTT.

This clonotype was detected a few times. The chain couples TRBV5-1 to TRBJ2-5; 12 bases fit TRBD1. With the DNA end fitting TRBJ2-7 better, the J assignment may be wrong. The V gene's germline CDR1 is SGHRS and CDR2 YFSETQ. The CDR3 extends over 17 amino acids. CDR3 residues: CASIPYPGTGGIHEQYF. CDR3 DNA sequence: TGCGCCAGCATCCCCTACCCCGGGACAGGGGGCATCCACGAGCAGTACTTC.

This clonotype was seen at least ten times. The rearrangement uses TRBV20-1 and TRBJ2-1; 7 bases map to TRBD2. V lost 0 bases to trimming and J lost 3 bases; unmatched junction nucleotides: 2. Germline-derived CDR1 and CDR2 are DFQATT and SNEGSKA (reference sequence). This CDR3 comprises 14 residues. Here the CDR3 reads CSARDPGGYNEQFF. The CDR3 bases are TGCAGTGCTAGAGATCCGGGAGGCTACAATGAGCAGTTCTTC.

V gene TRBV20-1 combines with J gene TRBJ2-1; 7 positions match TRBD1. The CDR3 totals 13 residues. After removal of 4 bases from V and 8 bases from J, the junction contained 8 bases not matched to a gene. Per the germline V gene, CDR1 is DFQATT and CDR2 is SNEGSKA (reference sequence). The CDR3 nucleotides are TGCAGTGCTACCCGGACAGGTTCTTATGAGCAGTTCTTC. Amino acid sequence: CSATRTGSYEQFF.

The gene calls are TRBV20-1 and TRBJ1-2; D is possibly TRBD1 (6 bases). The CDR3 contains 15 residues. Looked up from germline, CDR1 is DFQATT and CDR2 is SNEGSKA (reference sequence). V was pared by 5 bases and J by 4 bases, with 20 bases between. The chain's CDR3 is CSALLGGGVGYGYTF. DNA for the CDR3: TGCAGTGCTCTCCTGGGGGGGGGCGTTGGCTATGGCTACACCTTC.

Details on this clonotype: A read error may account for a junction end that differs from germline. V is TRBV7-6 and J is TRBJ2-7; no definite D call. The CDR3 has 14 amino acids. Germline V gene data show CDR1 as SGHVS and CDR2 as FNYEAQ. CDR3 in DNA: TGTGCCAGCAGCTTATCCTTTCATATTGACGAGCGGTACTTC. Translating gives CASSLSFHIDERYF.

This clonotype was counted only a few times. The genes are TRBV3-1 and TRBJ2-1; 8 bases are shared with TRBD2. With V trimmed by 5 bases and J by 4 bases, 7 bases remained unmatched. Germline CDR1 reads LGHDT; CDR2 reads YNNKEL (reference sequence). CDR3 length: 15 amino acids. The CDR3: CASSAGTSFYNEQFF. CDR3 nucleotide sequence: TGTGCCAGCAGCGCCGGGACTAGTTTTTACAATGAGCAGTTCTTC.

This chain links TRBV20-1 with TRBJ1-5; 7 positions match TRBD1. In germline, CDR1 is DFQATT, CDR2 SNEGSKA (reference sequence). The CDR3 covers 15 residues. V trimming: 0 bases; J trimming: 3 bases; junction bases outside the gene matches: 5. This CDR3 is CSARDSTGDNQPQHF. The CDR3 nucleotides are TGCAGTGCTAGAGATTCTACAGGGGACAATCAGCCCCAGCATTTT.

The chain has TRBV25-1 and TRBJ2-1; the match to TRBD2 covers 10 bases. The V segment lost 7 bases and the J segment 6 bases; nucleotides outside the gene matches: 3. The germline CDR1 and CDR2 sequences are MGHDK and SYGVNS. The CDR3 is 13 residues long. CDR3 loop: CASNVAGGNEQFF. The DNA for the CDR3 is TGTGCCAGCAATGTAGCGGGAGGCAATGAGCAGTTCTTC.

The chain uses TRBV3-1 and TRBJ2-1, with D perhaps matching TRBD1 (6 bases). Germline assignment: CDR1 LGHDT and CDR2 YNNKEL (reference sequence). This CDR3 comprises 13 residues. Trimming cost V 1 base and J 13 bases, with 14 bases left between them. The CDR3 region is CASSQGNGGPQFF. The CDR3 coding sequence is TGTGCCAGCAGCCAAGGGAATGGGGGCCCTCAGTTCTTC.

This clonotype was detected ten times or more. An end of the junction does not agree with germline; a read error may underlie this. The rearrangement joins TRBV3-1 to TRBJ1-1; perhaps TRBD1 as D (6 bases). The germline V gene encodes CDR1 LGHDT and CDR2 YNNKEL (reference sequence). The length of the CDR3 is 14 residues. Written as DNA, the CDR3 is TGTGCCAGCAGTCAAGGGGGGGGGAACACTGAAGCTTTCTTT. This encodes CASSQGGGNTEAFF.

The gene calls are TRBV12-3 or TRBV12-4 and TRBJ1-5; possibly TRBD1 for D (5 bases). With 6 bases removed from V and 6 bases from J, the gap between germline ends came to 9 bases. This CDR3 comprises 12 residues. CDR3 loop: CASRQGSQPQHF. The CDR3 region has the DNA TGTGCCAGCAGGCAGGGTAGTCAGCCCCAGCATTTT.

V gene TRBV29-1 combines with J gene TRBJ1-1, with D possibly matching TRBD1 (5 bases). Germline lookup yields CDR1 SQVTM and CDR2 ANQGSEA. With 6 bases removed from V and 0 bases from J, the gap between germline ends came to 11 bases. The CDR3 has 13 residues. The CDR3 sequence: CSVQGVLNTEAFF. CDR3 bases: TGCAGCGTCCAGGGAGTTCTGAACACTGAAGCTTTCTTT.

The count of this clonotype is one. The genes are TRBV20-1 and TRBJ1-6, with 9 bases matching TRBD1. The V gene's germline CDR1 is DFQATT and CDR2 SNEGSKA (reference sequence). This CDR3 has 18 residues. Trimming at V came to 5 bases and at J to 0 bases, leaving 11 bases not matched to a gene. In nucleotides, the CDR3 is TGCAGTGCTCCGGACAGGGGCGCTGGAAGCTCCTATAATTCACCCCTCCACTTT. The encoded protein is CSAPDRGAGSSYNSPLHF.

Only a few counts were recorded for this clonotype. The CDR3 loop reads CSASIQRGQQETQYF. CDR3 bases: TGCAGTGCTAGCATCCAGCGGGGCCAGCAAGAGACCCAGTACTTC. J is TRBJ2-5 and V is TRBV20-1, with 7 positions matching TRBD2. The CDR3 runs 15 residues. Germline-derived CDR1 and CDR2 are DFQATT and SNEGSKA (reference sequence). After removal of 3 bases from V and 2 bases from J, the junction contained 9 bases not matched to a gene.

This clonotype was detected only a few times. The chain recombines TRBV13 with TRBJ2-7; tentatively, D is TRBD1 or TRBD2 (5 bases each). V was clipped by 4 bases and J by 2 bases, with 12 bases between them. Germline V lookup: CDR1 PRHDT, CDR2 FYEKMQ (reference sequence). CDR3 length: 14 amino acids. This CDR3 is CASSSSWGTYEQYF. Written as DNA, the CDR3 is TGTGCCAGCAGCTCGTCGTGGGGGACCTACGAGCAGTACTTC.

In this sample, this clonotype turned up a few times. The rearrangement links TRBV4-1 to TRBJ1-5, with 8 bases identical to TRBD1. Per germline, CDR1 MGHRA and CDR2 YSYEKL. CDR3 length equals 14 residues. V gave up 3 bases and J gave up 6 bases; unmatched junction bases: 4. For the CDR3, the DNA is TGCGCCAGCAGCCAGTCGGACAGGGCTCAGCCCCAGCATTTT. Translation gives CASSQSDRAQPQHF.

This clonotype appeared a few times. This chain uses TRBV5-1 with TRBJ2-5, with D possibly called TRBD1 or TRBD2 (7 bases each). The CDR3 extends over 16 amino acids. CDR1 SGHRS and CDR2 YFSETQ come from the germline V gene. V lost 7 bases and J lost 7, with 26 bases in between. The CDR3 DNA reads TGCGCCAGCGGGGACAGCGGGACCCTGAAGATGGGGACCCAGTACTTC. Translating it yields CASGDSGTLKMGTQYF.